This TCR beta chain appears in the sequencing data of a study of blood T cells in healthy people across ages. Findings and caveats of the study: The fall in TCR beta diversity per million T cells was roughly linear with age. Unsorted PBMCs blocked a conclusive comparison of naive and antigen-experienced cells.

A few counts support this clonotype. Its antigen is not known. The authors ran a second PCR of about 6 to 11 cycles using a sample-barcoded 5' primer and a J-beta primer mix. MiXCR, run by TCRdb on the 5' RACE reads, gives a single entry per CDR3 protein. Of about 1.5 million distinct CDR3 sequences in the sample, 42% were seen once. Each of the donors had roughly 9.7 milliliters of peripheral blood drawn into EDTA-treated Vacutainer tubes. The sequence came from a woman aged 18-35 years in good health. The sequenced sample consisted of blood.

The CDR3 DNA is TGTGCCAGCACCCTGGGACGGTCGAGTGGCTACACCTTC. Its translation: CASTLGRSSGYTF. The chain links TRBV6-5 to TRBJ1-2; D might be TRBD1 (5 bases). V was trimmed by 7 bases and J by 7 bases, leaving 16 bases between them. There are 13 residues in the CDR3. Germline lookup yields CDR1 MNHEY and CDR2 SVGAGI.